The clone carrying this T cell receptor (beta chain) was counted only a few times. No antigen is known for it. This sample was included in a study of post-analysis software for immune sequencing data. Across the study: Recorded subtypes: relapsing-remitting, secondary progressive, progressive-relapsing; some patients unannotated.

Points from the study as a whole: The normalized Chao1 diversity of multiple sclerosis patients was significantly lower than that of controls. Four or five TRBV segments were significantly more frequent in patients than in controls. TRBV5-6, TRBV5-1 and TRBV20-1 were among these segments.

Germline CDR1 MDHEN, CDR2 SYDVKM. CDR3 size: 13 residues. Trimming at V came to 7 bases and at J to 5 bases, leaving 8 bases not matched to a gene. Prepared libraries of TCR beta cDNA carried unique molecular identifiers. From around 1 to 10 million T cells, roughly 540,000 cDNA molecules were obtained. TCRdb redid the calling of the PCR reads with MiXCR, one entry per CDR3 protein. The sample consists of fewer than 850,000 distinct CDR3 sequences, about half of them appearing once. What was sequenced was blood. This TCR came from a girl aged 10-17 years with multiple sclerosis. V usage is TRBV28 and J usage is TRBJ2-7; TRBD1 matches at 7 bases. CDR3: CASTLGTVDEQYF. The DNA of the CDR3 is TGTGCCAGCACCCTAGGGACAGTAGACGAGCAGTACTTC.